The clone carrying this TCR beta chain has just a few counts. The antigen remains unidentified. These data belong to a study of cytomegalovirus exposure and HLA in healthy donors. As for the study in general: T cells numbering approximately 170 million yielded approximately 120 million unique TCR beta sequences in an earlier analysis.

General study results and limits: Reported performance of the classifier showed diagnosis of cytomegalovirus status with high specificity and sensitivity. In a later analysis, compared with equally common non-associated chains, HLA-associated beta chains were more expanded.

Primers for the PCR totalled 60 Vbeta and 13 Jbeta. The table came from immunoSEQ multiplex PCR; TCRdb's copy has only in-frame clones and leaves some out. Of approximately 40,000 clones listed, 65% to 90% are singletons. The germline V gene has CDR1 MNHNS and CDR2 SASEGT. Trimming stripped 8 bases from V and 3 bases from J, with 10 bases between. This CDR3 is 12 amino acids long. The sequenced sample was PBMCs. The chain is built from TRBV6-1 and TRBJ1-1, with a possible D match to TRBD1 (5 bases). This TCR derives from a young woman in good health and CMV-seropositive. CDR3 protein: CASSRQYTEAFF. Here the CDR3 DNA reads TGTGCCAGCTCCCGACAGTACACTGAAGCTTTCTTT.